These T cell receptor beta chains were read from a single sample in a study of T cell changes during pregnancy in multiple sclerosis. Produced via immunoSEQ multiplex PCR; TCRdb's table is partial and in-frame only. The sample includes some 85,000 clones, just under 95% of them seen just once. Sequencing used peripheral blood, obtained in the third trimester of pregnancy. The receptors were sampled from a female donor with multiple sclerosis, enrolled in a pregnancy study. CDR3s include the opening cysteine and the closing phenylalanine or tryptophan. The order of the fields is V gene, J gene, D gene, clone size, CDR3 DNA, CDR3 protein. The D gene is left open where the match is weak. Clone size is given for some rows only: seen once, a few or many times, or a class if the clone is expanded.

V: TRBV5-1; J: TRBJ2-1; D: NA; size: NA; DNA: TGCGCCAGCAGCTTGGTACGGGGGAGTGAGCAGTTCTTC; CDR3: CASSLVRGSEQFF
V: TRBV4-1; J: TRBJ2-1; D: TRBD2; size: NA; DNA: TGCGCCAGCAGCCAAGTCGCCGGGACTAGCGGGAATGCGTCCTACAATGAGCAGTTCTTC; CDR3: CASSQVAGTSGNASYNEQFF
V: TRBV19; J: TRBJ1-1; D: NA; size: NA; DNA: TGTGCCAGTAGTAGCGGTCACACTGAAGCTTTCTTT; CDR3: CASSSGHTEAFF
V: TRBV5-1; J: TRBJ2-2; D: TRBD2; size: NA; DNA: TGCGCCAGCAGCTTGACTAATGGGGGGGCCGGGGAGCTGTTTTTT; CDR3: CASSLTNGGAGELFF
V: TRBV7-2; J: TRBJ2-2; D: TRBD1; size: NA; DNA: TGTGCCAGCAGCCGCACGGACAGGGGCGCTAACACCGGGGAGCTGTTTTTT; CDR3: CASSRTDRGANTGELFF
V: TRBV5-1; J: TRBJ2-5; D: NA; size: NA; DNA: TGCGCCAGCAGCTTGGAGGGGCGGACGGCCGAGACCCAGTACTTC; CDR3: CASSLEGRTAETQYF
V: TRBV6-5; J: TRBJ2-1; D: TRBD1; size: once; DNA: TGTGCCAGCAGTTACTCGAGGACAGGGAACTACAATGAGCAGTTCTTC; CDR3: CASSYSRTGNYNEQFF
V: TRBV28; J: TRBJ2-2; D: TRBD2; size: NA; DNA: TGTGCCAGCATTGGGGCCTTTAGCGGGAGAGGGCACACCGGGGAGCTGTTTTTT; CDR3: CASIGAFSGRGHTGELFF
V: TRBV4-2; J: TRBJ2-7; D: NA; size: NA; DNA: TGTGCCAGCAGCCAAGATGTGAGACAGGTTTCCTACGAGCAGTACTTC; CDR3: CASSQDVRQVSYEQYF
V: TRBV6-5; J: TRBJ2-1; D: TRBD1; size: NA; DNA: TGTGCCAGCAGTTATCCAGGACAGGGCTCCTACAATGAGCAGTTCTTC; CDR3: CASSYPGQGSYNEQFF
V: TRBV11-2; J: TRBJ2-7; D: TRBD2; size: NA; DNA: TGTGCCAGCAGGGGACGGACTAGCGGGAGGAACGAGCAGTACTTC; CDR3: CASRGRTSGRNEQYF
V: TRBV18; J: TRBJ2-1; D: TRBD1; size: NA; DNA: TGTGCCAGCTCACCTGCGGGACAGGGACGGAATGAGCAGTTCTTC; CDR3: CASSPAGQGRNEQFF